This paragraph covers one TCR beta chain sequence. The target antigen is unknown. Assay: immunoSEQ multiplex PCR; the TCRdb copy retains only in-frame clones and omits some. This sample yields 35,000 to 45,000 clones, of which approximately 94% are seen a single time; about 0.2% belongs to the top ten. This sample stems from a study of graft-versus-host responses after intestinal transplantation. The CDR3 totals 15 residues. Trimming removed 1 base from V and 5 bases from J; junction bases left unmatched: 8. Germline CDR1 reads SGHNT; CDR2 reads YYREEE (reference sequence). This specimen was unstimulated CD4+ T cells sorted from spleen or lymph node cells, taken before transplant. The V gene is TRBV5-4, the J gene TRBJ2-5; 7 positions agree with TRBD2. The clonotype was recovered from a human donor who was the organ donor for an intestinal transplant. CDR3 sequence: CASSLRPVRGETQYF. CDR3 nucleotides: TGTGCCAGCAGCTTGAGGCCCGTGCGGGGGGAGACCCAGTACTTC.